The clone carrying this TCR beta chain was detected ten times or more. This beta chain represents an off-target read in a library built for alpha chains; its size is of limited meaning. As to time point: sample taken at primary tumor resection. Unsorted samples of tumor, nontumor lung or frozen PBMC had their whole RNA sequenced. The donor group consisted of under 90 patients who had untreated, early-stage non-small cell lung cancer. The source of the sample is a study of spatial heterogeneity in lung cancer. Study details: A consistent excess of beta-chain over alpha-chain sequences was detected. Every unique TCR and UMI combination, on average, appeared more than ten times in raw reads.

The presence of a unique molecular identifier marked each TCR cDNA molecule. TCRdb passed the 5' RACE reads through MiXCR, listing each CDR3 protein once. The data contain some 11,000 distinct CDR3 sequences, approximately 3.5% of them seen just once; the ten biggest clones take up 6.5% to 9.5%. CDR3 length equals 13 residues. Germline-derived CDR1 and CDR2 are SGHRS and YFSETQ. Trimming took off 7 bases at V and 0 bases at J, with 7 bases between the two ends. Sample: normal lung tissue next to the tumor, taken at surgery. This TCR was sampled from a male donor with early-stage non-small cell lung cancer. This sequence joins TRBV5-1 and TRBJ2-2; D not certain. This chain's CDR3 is CASGQANTGELFF. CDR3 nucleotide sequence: TGCGCCAGCGGGCAGGCGAACACCGGGGAGCTGTTTTTT.